This T cell receptor (beta chain) was sequenced in a study of shared clonotypes between healthy human individuals. Study-wide background: The study enrolled a couple of women and a few men aged 18 to 49. Each donor's CD4 naive and CD4 memory cells filled three plates apiece, CD8 naive two, and CD8 memory one. Whole-study results and caveats: Across four donors, naive CD4 shared 4.5% to 6%, naive CD8 more than 3%, memory CD4 2.3%, memory CD8 around 0.42%.

Investigators spread the genomic DNA of each subset evenly over several immunoSEQ plates. Clones were sequenced by immunoSEQ multiplex PCR, and TCRdb holds only the in-frame ones, with some missing. The sample yields roughly 2,500,000 clones, 93% seen once. In this sample, this clone turned up once. Its antigen is unknown. V was trimmed by 3 bases and J by 1 base, leaving 14 bases between them. Germline lookup yields CDR1 MNHEY and CDR2 SMNVEV (reference sequence). The CDR3 covers 16 residues. The sequence came from a man aged 18 to 35 in good health. Some clones in this sample may be carry-over from other donors' samples. The rearrangement joins TRBV27 to TRBJ2-3; D possibly uses TRBD1 or TRBD2 (5 bases each). The sequenced sample was naive CD4+ T cells from PBMCs. Regarding subset: CD45RA+ positively selected. The CDR3 bases are TGTGCCAGCAGTTTGGGGCGACGAGCGGGCACAGATACGCAGTATTTT. Translated, it gives CASSLGRRAGTDTQYF.